The 23 T cell receptor beta chains in this list originate from one sample, sequenced in a study of cytomegalovirus exposure and HLA in healthy donors. The PCR was carried out with 60 Vbeta primers and 13 Jbeta primers. Some clones are missing from TCRdb's copy, which holds only in-frame ones; the method was immunoSEQ multiplex PCR. The repertoire holds approximately 210,000 clones, with roughly 82% as singletons. Sequencing used PBMCs. Receptors originate from a man aged 35 to 55 in good health and CMV-seropositive.

The chain combines TRBV27 with TRBJ1-1; TRBD1 agrees at 7 bases. CDR1 is MNHEY and CDR2 is SMNVEV in the germline V gene (reference sequence). J gave up 4 bases and V 8 bases, and 4 bases lay outside the gene matches. The CDR3 sequence is 12 residues long. The CDR3 loop reads CASRTGVTEAFF. As DNA, the CDR3 is TGTGCCAGCCGAACAGGGGTCACTGAAGCTTTCTTT.

This clone came up once. The chain couples TRBV14 to TRBJ2-3; 9 bases map to TRBD1. The CDR3 is 15 amino acids. V trimming: 0 bases; J trimming: 5 bases; junction bases outside the gene matches: 3. Per the germline V gene, CDR1 is SGHDN and CDR2 is FVKESK. CDR3 nucleotides: TGTGCCAGCAGCCAAGATTGGACAGGGGTAGATACGCAGTATTTT. It codes for CASSQDWTGVDTQYF. Full variable domain (outside the CDR3, taken from reference TRBV14 and TRBJ2-3): EAGVTQFPSHSVIEKGQTVTLRCDPISGHDNLYWYRRVMGKEIKFLLHFVKESKQDESGMPNNRFLAERTGGTYSTLKVQPAELEDSGVYFCASSQDWTGVDTQYFGPGTRLTVL.

The rearrangement links TRBV6-5 to TRBJ2-5, with TRBD1 identical over 8 bases. After removal of 8 bases from V and 5 bases from J, the junction contained 7 bases not matched to a gene. CDR1 and CDR2 from the germline V gene are MNHEY and SVGAGI. The CDR3 spans 13 residues. CDR3 region: CASSGGVGETQYF. CDR3 coding DNA: TGTGCCAGCTCAGGGGGCGTTGGGGAGACCCAGTACTTC.

This chain links TRBV27 with TRBJ2-1; TRBD1 matches 10 bases. The V and J ends lost 5 bases and 5 bases, in that order; junction bases with no gene match: 9. CDR1 is MNHEY, CDR2 SMNVEV, per germline (reference sequence). This CDR3 is 16 amino acids long. The CDR3 DNA reads as TGTGCCAGCAGTCCGCCGGGACAGGGGATCAACAATGAGCAGTTCTTC. As protein: CASSPPGQGINNEQFF.

The chain links TRBV19 to TRBJ1-1; D is unclear. This CDR3 is 13 amino acids long. The germline V gene encodes CDR1 LNHDA and CDR2 SQIVND (reference sequence). V lost 9 bases to trimming and J lost 0 bases, with 11 bases between them. The CDR3 bases are TGTGCCAGCACTATAGCAGTGAACACTGAAGCTTTCTTT. Protein sequence: CASTIAVNTEAFF.

The chain joins TRBV6-1 to TRBJ1-3; TRBD1 aligns across 10 bases. V was clipped by 8 bases and J by 0 bases; unmatched bases: 4. The length of the CDR3 is 15 residues. In germline, CDR1 is MNHNS, CDR2 SASEGT. In DNA form, the CDR3 reads TGTGCCAGCTGGGACAGGGGAGGCTCTGGAAACACCATATATTTT. Amino acids: CASWDRGGSGNTIYF.

A single count supports this clone. One junction end does not reproduce the germline sequence, and a read error may be involved. The chain uses TRBV7-9 and TRBJ1-3; a possible D gene is TRBD1 (5 bases). Germline assignment: CDR1 SEHNR and CDR2 FQNEAQ (reference sequence). This CDR3 contains 15 residues. The CDR3 sequence is CSSSLVGAPGNTIYF. DNA of the CDR3: TGTTCCAGCAGCTTAGTAGGGGCTCCTGGAAACACCATATATTTT.

The rearrangement uses TRBV19 and TRBJ1-1; tentatively, D is TRBD1 (6 bases). The CDR3 covers 14 residues. Germline lookup yields CDR1 LNHDA and CDR2 SQIVND (reference sequence). Trimming left V 5 bases short and J 1 base short, with 11 bases between. The CDR3 DNA follows: TGTGCCAGTAGTCAACAGGGTGCGAACACTGAAGCTTTCTTT. Encoded protein: CASSQQGANTEAFF.

The rearrangement joins TRBV4-2 to TRBJ1-2, with a possible D match to TRBD1 (6 bases). This CDR3 has 12 amino acids. Germline-derived CDR1 and CDR2 are LGHNA and YNFKEQ. V was trimmed by 0 bases and J by 13 bases, leaving 12 bases between them. The CDR3 loop reads CASSQDWGQPTF. DNA for the CDR3: TGTGCCAGCAGCCAAGATTGGGGGCAACCCACCTTC.

J is TRBJ2-3 and V is TRBV18, with D perhaps TRBD1 (6 bases). The CDR3 has 14 amino acids. V was clipped by 3 bases and J by 8 bases, with 15 bases between them. Germline V lookup: CDR1 KGHSH, CDR2 LQKENI. CDR3 loop: CASSPGNLGGTQYF. The CDR3 region has the DNA TGTGCCAGCTCACCGGGGAACCTAGGGGGTACGCAGTATTTT.

J is TRBJ2-7 and V is TRBV25-1, with D perhaps TRBD1 (6 bases). The germline V gene has CDR1 MGHDK and CDR2 SYGVNS. This CDR3 contains 12 residues. The V gene lost 6 bases and the J gene lost 2 bases, with 8 bases spanning the gap. The CDR3 region has the DNA TGTGCCAGCAGCCAGGGGACCTACGAGCAGTACTTC. It translates to CASSQGTYEQYF.

As concerns this clone: Other DNA sequences within the sample encode an identical CDR3. The gene calls are TRBV6-5 and TRBJ2-7; a weak D match, TRBD2 (6 bases). CDR1 is MNHEY, CDR2 SVGAGI, per germline. The CDR3 consists of 15 residues. The V and J ends lost 0 bases and 2 bases respectively, with 11 bases between them. CDR3: CASSYSSRGTYEQYF. The CDR3 DNA reads as TGTGCCAGCAGTTACTCTTCGCGGGGAACCTACGAGCAGTACTTC.

The rearrangement joins TRBV5-6 to TRBJ1-4, with a possible D match to TRBD1 (5 bases). Trimming left V 3 bases short and J 8 bases short, with 17 bases between. CDR3 length: 15 amino acids. Germline V CDR1 and CDR2: SGHDT, YYEEEE. CDR3: CASSSGAAAGEKLFF. The CDR3 DNA reads as TGTGCCAGCAGCTCCGGGGCGGCAGCGGGCGAAAAACTGTTTTTT.

The chain is built from TRBV29-1 and TRBJ2-5; 10 bases are a match to TRBD1. CDR3 length: 14 residues. Germline values: CDR1 SQVTM, CDR2 ANQGSEA. Trimming removed 3 bases from V and 5 bases from J; junction bases left unmatched: 6. CDR3 protein: CSVEGTGEGETQYF. CDR3 DNA: TGCAGCGTTGAGGGGACAGGGGAAGGGGAGACCCAGTACTTC.

The table lists this clone with a count of one. This sequence joins TRBV5-8 and TRBJ1-1; tentatively, D is TRBD1 (6 bases). The V and J ends lost 0 bases and 5 bases respectively, with 11 bases between them. The germline gives CDR1 SGHTS, CDR2 YDEGEE. The CDR3 consists of 14 residues. CDR3 protein: CASSLEGQGTEAFF. CDR3 DNA sequence: TGTGCCAGCAGCTTGGAGGGGCAGGGGACTGAAGCTTTCTTT.

V and J are TRBV5-1 and TRBJ1-4, with a weak D call TRBD1 (6 bases). Germline CDR1 reads SGHRS; CDR2 reads YFSETQ. The germline V and J ends were trimmed by 4 bases and 1 base, with 11 bases remaining between them. There are 15 residues in the CDR3. The DNA for the CDR3 is TGCGCCAGCAGCACCGAAGGGGGAACTAATGAAAAACTGTTTTTT. This codes for CASSTEGGTNEKLFF. Drawing the rest from reference TRBV5-1 and TRBJ1-4, the complete variable domain is KAGVTQTPRYLIKTRGQQVTLSCSPISGHRSVSWYQQTPGQGLQFLFEYFSETQRNKGNFPGRFSGRQFSNSRSEMNVSTLELGDSALYLCASSTEGGTNEKLFFGSGTQLSVL.

V and J are TRBV30 and TRBJ2-3, with 12 bases fitting TRBD2. V dropped 1 base and J dropped 6; count of bases not matched to a gene: 11. Germline V gene sequence: CDR1 GTSNPN, CDR2 SVGIG (reference sequence). The CDR3 runs to 17 residues. CDR3 protein: CAWSAAPLAGGLDTQYF. CDR3 bases: TGTGCCTGGAGTGCAGCCCCCCTAGCGGGAGGGCTGGATACGCAGTATTTT.

The chain is built from TRBV23-1 and TRBJ2-2; 10 positions agree with TRBD1. TRBV23-1 is an ORF; its function is uncertain. J lost 3 bases, V lost 4 bases, and 11 bases had no gene match. This CDR3 has 18 residues. The CDR3 protein is CASSPGTGALSDTGELFF. DNA of the CDR3: TGCGCCAGCAGTCCCGGGACAGGGGCGCTCTCGGACACCGGGGAGCTGTTTTTT.

The V and J genes are TRBV19 and TRBJ1-5, with 8 bases lining up with TRBD1. Germline V gives CDR1 LNHDA, CDR2 SQIVND (reference sequence). This CDR3 has 15 residues. V shed 5 bases and J 3 bases; nucleotides not matched to a gene: 6. CDR3 protein: CASSADRGDNQPQHF. As DNA, the CDR3 is TGTGCCAGTAGTGCCGACAGGGGCGACAATCAGCCCCAGCATTTT.

With regard to this clone: Germline and junction disagree at one end, which may indicate a read error. The rearrangement joins TRBV5-6 to TRBJ2-5; 7 bases are shared with TRBD1. Germline V CDR1 and CDR2: SGHDT, YYEEEE. This CDR3 contains 13 residues. CDR3 DNA: TGTGCCAGCACCTTGACAGGGAAAGAGACCCAGTACTTC. This codes for CASTLTGKETQYF.

The rearrangement joins TRBV28 to TRBJ2-7; D ambiguous. CDR1 and CDR2 from the germline V gene are MDHEN and SYDVKM. V lost 6 bases to trimming and J lost 1 base, with 16 bases between them. CDR3 length: 15 residues. As DNA, the CDR3 is TGTGCCAGCAGCACTACACTTTCCGCTTCCTACGAGCAGTACTTC. It yields the protein CASSTTLSASYEQYF.

This rearrangement joins TRBV2 to TRBJ1-1; D is unresolved. The V gene's germline CDR1 is SNHLY and CDR2 FYNNEI. This CDR3 comprises 12 residues. The V and J ends lost 6 bases and 4 bases respectively, with 9 bases between them. The CDR3 protein is CASRGRRTEAFF. The DNA of the CDR3 is TGTGCCAGCAGGGGCCGACGCACTGAAGCTTTCTTT. The whole variable domain, remainder taken from reference TRBV2 and TRBJ1-1, is EPEVTQTPSHQVTQMGQEVILRCVPISNHLYFYWYRQILGQKVEFLVSFYNNEISEKSEIFDDQFSVERPDGSNFTLKIRSTKLEDSAMYFCASRGRRTEAFFGQGTRLTVV.

This chain links TRBV7-8 with TRBJ1-3; a weak D match, TRBD1 (6 bases). The CDR3 is 16 amino acids. The V gene's germline CDR1 is SGHVS and CDR2 FQNEAQ. V dropped 4 bases and J dropped 3 bases, with 16 bases sitting between them. The CDR3 here is CASSYRDTLFGNTIYF. The CDR3 DNA sequence: TGTGCCAGCAGCTACCGGGACACACTTTTTGGAAACACCATATATTTT.